This section outlines one TCR beta chain sequence together with its context. What it binds is not known. CDR1 is SQVTM, CDR2 ANQGSEA, per germline. The CDR3 is made up of 15 amino acids. Trimming shortened V by 5 bases and J by 8 bases, and 21 bases separated the two germline ends. CD4+ cells were split into CD45RA+ naive and CD45RA-negative memory subsets. Clones were sequenced by immunoSEQ multiplex PCR, and TCRdb holds only the in-frame ones, with some missing. Counted here are more than 1 million clones, 70% to 80% occurring once; the ten biggest clones make up 0.4% to 0.55%. These data come from a study of shared clonotypes between healthy human individuals. The study, taken as a whole, reports: Sampling covered blood only; tissue repertoires likely differ.

The sequencing input was memory CD4+ T cells from PBMCs. This sample's subset: CD45RA-negative fraction. This clonotype originated in a man aged 18 to 29 in good health. Some clones in this sample may be carry-over from other donors' samples. The chain recombines TRBV29-1 with TRBJ1-4; tentatively, D is TRBD1 (6 bases). In DNA, the CDR3 is TGCAGCGTTAGGGACACCGGCGACTCTGCGGAAAAACTGTTTTTT. Its translation is CSVRDTGDSAEKLFF.